A selection of T cell receptor beta chains follows, all from one sample in a study of shared clonotypes between healthy human individuals. Only in-frame clones appear in the TCRdb table, and some are missing; sequencing was by immunoSEQ multiplex PCR. The data show 2,500,000 or so clones, with 93% seen just once and about 0.34% held by the top ten. Sequencing was performed on naive CD4+ T cells from PBMCs. The receptors shown here come from a man aged 18 to 35 in good health. Some clones in this sample may be carry-over from other donors' samples. The CDR3 runs from the conserved cysteine through the conserved F or W. The D gene is left open where the match is weak. Size is stated for part of the rows, as once, few or many counts, or as a class when the clone is expanded.

v_call,j_call,clone_size,d_call,cdr3_aa
TRBV5-1,TRBJ2-3,-,-,CASSLGQGLRNTQYF
TRBV5-1,TRBJ2-6,-,-,CASSFHGDSGANVLTF
TRBV11-3,TRBJ2-3,once,-,CASSSGHPTDTQYF
TRBV7-8,TRBJ2-1,-,TRBD2,CASSPRGRGREFF
TRBV6-5,TRBJ2-1,-,-,CASSTRRANEQFF
TRBV28,TRBJ2-2,once,TRBD2,CASSLSTSGNTGELFF
TRBV6-6,TRBJ2-2,-,TRBD2,CASGRLAGAGELFF
TRBV6-6,TRBJ1-4,-,-,CASRQAGYEKLFF
TRBV30,TRBJ2-3,-,-,CAWREPTSTDTQYF
TRBV18,TRBJ2-7,-,TRBD2,CASSPYFGGRLGEQYF
TRBV19,TRBJ2-6,-,TRBD1,CASREGGAPSGANVLTF
TRBV6-6,TRBJ1-1,-,TRBD1,CASDMGRGYTEAFF
TRBV10-2,TRBJ2-5,-,TRBD1,CASRAQGGRETQYF
TRBV29-1,TRBJ2-5,-,-,CSARVDRTVWETQYF
TRBV6-1,TRBJ2-5,-,-,CASSEALPGRPQETQYF
TRBV1,TRBJ2-7,-,-,CTSSQEVNGSSAYEQYF
TRBV6-1,TRBJ1-1,-,-,CASSEGPWAFF
TRBV5-1,TRBJ1-3,-,TRBD1,CASSPWTGRGNTIYF
TRBV4-1,TRBJ2-4,-,TRBD2,CASSQGGRGAKNIQYF
TRBV5-1,TRBJ2-7,-,TRBD2,CASSGGLAGGDEQYF
TRBV29-1,TRBJ2-1,-,-,CSVAPSASYNEQFF
TRBV12-5,TRBJ2-1,-,TRBD2,CASGLLGAAGEDEQFF
TRBV11-2,TRBJ2-5,-,-,CASSLIDQAGTQYF
TRBV7-2,TRBJ2-5,-,TRBD2,CASNSAGGRGETQYF
TRBV27,TRBJ1-1,-,TRBD1,CASKDRPNTEAFF
TRBV19,TRBJ1-3,once,TRBD1,CASSKDRNSGNTIYF
TRBV7-3,TRBJ1-1,-,-,CASSPLGGLIEAFF
TRBV10-3,-,-,TRBD2,CAISGGTLVYEQYF
TRBV10-3,TRBJ2-1,-,TRBD2,CAISESSGSLSGNEQFF